The entry that follows covers one T cell receptor beta chain sequence. Measured with immunoSEQ multiplex PCR; TCRdb has only the in-frame clones, and not every one. The table lists a few hundred thousand clones, 75% to 90% of them singletons, with approximately 9.2% in the top ten. These data come from a study of blood T cell repertoires in COVID-19. Sequencing was performed on PBMCs or T cells enriched from blood (not recorded which). The TCR was taken from a man between 40 and 49 years old who had recovered from COVID-19.

The CDR3 region is CAWSIAANYGYTF. CDR3 coding DNA: TGTGCCTGGAGTATAGCAGCTAACTATGGCTACACCTTC. The rearrangement uses TRBV30 and TRBJ1-2; D not resolved. The CDR3 contains 13 residues. V shed 2 bases and J shed 0 bases, with 7 bases lying between them. Germline V gene lookup returns CDR1 GTSNPN and CDR2 SVGIG (reference sequence).